This TCR beta chain was profiled in a study of cytomegalovirus exposure and HLA in healthy donors (TCRdb year 2017). With regard to the full study: In an earlier analysis of some 610 of the donors, 250 to 350 Gb of sequence data and 95 million to 130 million unique TCR beta sequences from 180 million or so T cells were reported. An early release covering around 630 HLA-typed donors comprised 300 to 350 gigabases of sequencing data and 85 million to 100 million unique TCR sequences. The genetic ancestry cluster associated with self-reported Caucasian donors included 81% of the roughly 400 genotyped donors. The aim of the study was to test whether cataloging public T cell receptors could identify signatures of past pathogen exposure. The study profiled the T cell repertoires of under 700 subjects by immunosequencing and related them to cytomegalovirus serostatus. In addition to the first cohort of several hundred subjects, a separate validation cohort of 100 to 150 different subjects was used. The study combined high-throughput TCR immunosequencing, statistical association of individual TCRs with disease status, and machine learning to predict cytomegalovirus infection status. A later analysis re-analyzed previously published TCR beta repertoires from 650 to 800 donors and added high-resolution HLA genotyping to study TCR occurrence patterns. In the later analysis, no new phenotypic data were used to find candidate immune exposures; instead, reliance was placed on TCR beta sequences and their occurrence across donors. To decide whether each TCR beta V gene segment behaved as functional or pseudogenic, an earlier analysis of 587 of the donors relied on high-throughput TCR beta sequencing. Donor age, sex, ethnicity and CMV serostatus were collected together with the repertoire data. A later genetic analysis took genome-wide SNP genotypes for about 55% of the roughly 670 donors and used that subset as a discovery cohort. All discovery cohort repertoires had been generated on a single sequencing platform. HLA typing covered class I and class II loci at four-digit resolution. The number of donors typed differed by locus, with 629-630 for A, B, C, DRB1 and DQB1, approximately 500 for DQA1, 600 to 610 for DPA1, and around 430 for DPB1. Five DR-DQ haplotypes were handled as single units for association and clustering, since linkage in the cohort was strong. Among some 410 genotyped donors of the cohort, an average of 235,054 unique TCR beta nucleotide sequences were sequenced per donor, roughly 20% of them non-productive.

What the work shows at the level of the full study, not this receptor alone: It was suggested by the authors that the approach could potentially be generalized to other disease states and immunological phenotypes. Some 16 rarely observed V segments, including chromosome 9 orphons, were excluded from the earlier analysis of approximately 500 of the donors because counts were too low. A further reported finding was that TCR beta sequences accurately predicted the HLA-A and HLA-B alleles for most subjects in the first cohort. Most TCR sequences were seen in very few donors, while some public TCRs were found in many individuals. In a later analysis, several top co-occurrence clusters were reported to appear linked to parvovirus B19, influenza, CMV and Epstein-Barr virus. A later analysis found that TCR association rates varied across HLA loci, with DRB1 alleles showing the most associated TCRs and HLA-C alleles the fewest. An earlier analysis of approximately 500 of the donors showed that most TCR beta V segments appeared in productive rearrangements either about 87% or about 30% of the time, which broadly matched IMGT annotations. Linkage disequilibrium might explain the correlated functional status among segregating V segments, but an unknown experimental factor could not be ruled out. Specific HLA alleles were associated with 16,951 TCR beta sequences at a false discovery rate of 0.05 in a later analysis. When HLA alleles, especially DR and DQ, strongly co-occurred, attributing TCR associations to individual alleles was difficult. The sequencing pipeline was judged likely to have produced a cluster of highly shared sequence variants as a technical artifact. Because some donors lacked HLA typing at each locus, the association tests relied only on the typed subset. V-gene and J-gene trimming of TCR beta chains was associated with a missense DCLRE1C variant in a later genetic analysis, and the association was replicated in an independent cohort. The classifier was reported to diagnose cytomegalovirus status with high specificity and sensitivity in both the original and validation cohorts. The cohort was sequenced for TCR beta chains only, and without alpha or paired-chain data the features that could be detected were limited. The study gave a list of 150 to 200 TCR beta chains associated with cytomegalovirus. In vitro tests confirmed that a few of the cytomegalovirus-associated TCR beta chains recognize cytomegalovirus antigens. Presence/absence analyses assumed roughly uniform sequencing depth across donors, an assumption that may not hold. Compared with the approximately 700-donor mean, donors in an Asian-associated ancestry cluster had fewer N-insertions in productive TCRs, according to a later genetic analysis. According to a later analysis, most CMV-associated TCR beta chains appeared to be HLA-restricted, and the HLA associations seemed to be driven largely by CMV exposure. The only immune exposure information available for the cohort was CMV serostatus. Some IMGT-functional V segments, including TRBV6-2 and TRBV6-3, could not be distinguished by the 87-base-pair reads and were therefore excluded. In a later analysis, HLA-associated TCR beta chains showed more clonal expansion and lower generation probabilities than non-associated chains that were equally common.

This clone was seen just once. Its antigen is not yet known. Base qualities are missing; no much larger clone stands one base away. The CDR3 covers 11 residues, taking in both the cysteine and the phenylalanine. Here the CDR3 DNA is all that survives: 33 bases in frame from base 1. CDR1 and CDR2, per the germline V gene (reference sequence), are SGHNT and YYREEE. A distance of 6 bases separates the germline ends of V and J, which lose 3 bases and 8 bases respectively. In total, roughly 670 healthy bone marrow donors made up the cohort. All cohort members were sampled while nominally healthy, although unrecorded immune exposures were likely present. The donor tested CMV seronegative, placing the donor among the 350 to 400 seronegative members of the cohort. Every donor gave a peripheral blood sample, and the peripheral blood mononuclear cells from that sample were used for TCR beta sequencing. The Qiagen DNeasy Blood Extraction Kit was used to extract genomic DNA from the blood cell samples.

Library preparation was by the immunoSEQ multiplex PCR assay. For the multiplex PCR, a mixture combining 60 forward primers for TCR Vbeta segments and 13 reverse primers for TCR Jbeta segments was used. A multiplex PCR assay on genomic DNA amplified the CDR3 region of rearranged TCR beta genes. The Illumina HiSeq System was used to sequence the amplified TCR beta libraries as 87-base-pair reads. In the source study's methods: A later analysis tallied about 77 million unique TCR beta chains across the 666 repertoires, and some 10 million of those chains were shared by two or more donors. To remove PCR and sequencing errors, raw reads were error-corrected and collapsed into unique sequences using a nearest-neighbor algorithm that merged closely related sequences. To assign V, D and J gene segments, CDR3 sequences were aligned to IMGT reference sequences. Each retained sequence needed at least a six-nucleotide match to both a V gene segment and a J gene segment. Rearrangements were classified as productive when the CDR3 lacked stop codons and remained in frame with V and J, and all other rearrangements were classified as non-productive. Following IMGT convention, CDR3 was defined as the stretch from the second conserved V-encoded cysteine up to the conserved J-encoded phenylalanine. Sequences without an unambiguous match to a single V gene segment were excluded from the earlier analysis of approximately 560 of the donors. In an earlier analysis of 587 of the donors, a V segment was called functional when productive rearrangements were above 56.7%, and segregating when the standard deviation between donors exceeded 5%. A statistical classification framework was built to diagnose cytomegalovirus status from the catalog of TCR beta chain sequences. In a later analysis, V and J genes were assigned by comparing TCR nucleotide sequences against IMGT/GENE-DB human TR gene sequences. The TCRdist pipeline was used in a later analysis to assign CDR3 sequences and most-parsimonious VDJ recombination scenarios. In a later analysis, every TCR beta chain was defined by the combination of its CDR3 amino acid sequence and its V-gene family, and reads without a unique V-gene family were dropped. To address suspected cross-contamination and a sequencing artifact, a later analysis removed 592 highly shared, low-generation-probability nucleotide sequences. A later analysis calculated a clonal expansion index for each public chain from normalized within-repertoire ranks of inferred template counts. A later analysis computed generation probabilities with a VDJ recombination model fitted to out-of-frame rearrangements, and checked the results against IGoR. In a later analysis, hypergeometric tests were used to score TCR-TCR, TCR-HLA and TCR-CMV co-occurrence, with a repertoire-size bias correction applied to TCR pairs. False discovery rates were estimated in a later analysis by permuting HLA or CMV assignments 20 times. In a later analysis, co-occurring TCRs were grouped using DBSCAN, with TCRdist sequence similarity added in when clustering inside HLA-allele-positive subsets. For co-occurrence clustering, repertoires with fewer than 30,000 or more than 120,000 public chains were excluded, along with roughly five repertoires with anomalous nucleotide sharing. TCRdb provides this immuneACCESS table in a form limited to in-frame rearrangements. Some clones are lacking; in checked studies, under half of them reflect an unresolved V gene, and why the rest are absent is not known. V, J and clone size are those of that table, while D and trimming were read from the DNA. The sample profile shows about 150,000 clones; over 75% of them were found once. The biggest ten clones account for roughly 1.5% of the sample.

The rearrangement joined TRBV5-4 to TRBJ2-1; the D gene is unclear. The sequenced sample was PBMCs. This TCR was recovered from a woman in her 30s in good health and CMV-seronegative. The CDR3 protein sequence reads: CASSSPYEQFF. At the DNA level, the sequence is TGTGCCAGCAGCTCTCCCTATGAGCAGTTCTTC.